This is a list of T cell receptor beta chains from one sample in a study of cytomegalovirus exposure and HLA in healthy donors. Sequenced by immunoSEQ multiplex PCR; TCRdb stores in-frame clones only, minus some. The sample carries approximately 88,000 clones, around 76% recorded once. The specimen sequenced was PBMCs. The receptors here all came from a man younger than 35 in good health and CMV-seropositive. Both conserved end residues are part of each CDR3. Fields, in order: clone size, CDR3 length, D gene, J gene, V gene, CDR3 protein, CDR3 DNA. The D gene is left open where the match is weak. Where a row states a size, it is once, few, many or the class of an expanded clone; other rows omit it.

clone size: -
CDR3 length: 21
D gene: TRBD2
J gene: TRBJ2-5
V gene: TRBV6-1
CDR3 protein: CASSERLLAGFPRSGQETQYF
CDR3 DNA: TGTGCCAGCAGTGAACGGCTACTAGCGGGTTTTCCCCGTTCGGGGCAAGAGACCCAGTACTTC

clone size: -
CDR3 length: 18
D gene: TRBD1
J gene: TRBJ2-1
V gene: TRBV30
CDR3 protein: CAWAGTDKRTGKYNEQFF
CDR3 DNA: TGTGCCTGGGCCGGGACCGATAAAAGGACAGGGAAATACAATGAGCAGTTCTTC

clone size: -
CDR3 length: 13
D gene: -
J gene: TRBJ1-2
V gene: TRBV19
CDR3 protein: CASKLFSVSGYTF
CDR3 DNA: TGTGCCAGTAAATTGTTCTCGGTGAGCGGCTACACCTTC

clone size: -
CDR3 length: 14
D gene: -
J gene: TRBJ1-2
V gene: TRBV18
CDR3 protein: CASSPGRQAYGYTF
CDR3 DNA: TGTGCCAGCTCACCCGGCAGACAGGCCTATGGCTACACCTTC

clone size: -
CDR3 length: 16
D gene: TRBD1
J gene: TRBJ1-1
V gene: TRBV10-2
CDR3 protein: CASRSGQGGSGTEAFF
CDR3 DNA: TGCGCCAGCAGATCGGGACAGGGAGGCTCGGGCACTGAAGCTTTCTTT

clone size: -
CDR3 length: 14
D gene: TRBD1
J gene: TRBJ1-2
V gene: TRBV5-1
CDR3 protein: CASSLELTGDGYTF
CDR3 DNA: TGCGCCAGCAGCTTGGAACTAACAGGGGACGGCTACACCTTC

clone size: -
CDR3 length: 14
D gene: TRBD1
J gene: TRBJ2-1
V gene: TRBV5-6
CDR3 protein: CASSYTGAYGEQFF
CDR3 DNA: TGTGCCAGCAGTTACACAGGGGCTTATGGTGAGCAGTTCTTC

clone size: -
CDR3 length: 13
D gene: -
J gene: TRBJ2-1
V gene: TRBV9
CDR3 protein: CASSGDNYNEQFF
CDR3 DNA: TGTGCCAGCAGCGGCGACAATTACAATGAGCAGTTCTTC

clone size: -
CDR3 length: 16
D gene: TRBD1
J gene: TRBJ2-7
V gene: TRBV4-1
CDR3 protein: CASSQYADRGLSEQYF
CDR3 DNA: TGCGCCAGCAGCCAATACGCGGACAGGGGGCTTTCCGAGCAGTACTTC

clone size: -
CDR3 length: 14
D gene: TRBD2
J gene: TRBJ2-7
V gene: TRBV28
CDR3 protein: CASSPRTSFDEQYF
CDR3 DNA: TGTGCCAGCAGTCCCCGGACTAGCTTCGACGAGCAGTACTTC

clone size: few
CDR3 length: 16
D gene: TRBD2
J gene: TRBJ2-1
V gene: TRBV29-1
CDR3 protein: CSVERLAGGPSNEQFF
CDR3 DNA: TGCAGCGTTGAGAGACTAGCGGGAGGGCCTAGCAATGAGCAGTTCTTC

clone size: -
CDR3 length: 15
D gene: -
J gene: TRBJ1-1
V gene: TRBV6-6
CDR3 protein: CASSYLAGGISEAFF
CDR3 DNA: TGTGCCAGCAGTTACCTTGCCGGAGGGATCTCTGAAGCTTTCTTT

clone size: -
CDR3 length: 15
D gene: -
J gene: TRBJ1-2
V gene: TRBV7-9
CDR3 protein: CASSQGNTGDYGYTF
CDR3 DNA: TGTGCCAGCAGCCAAGGAAATACAGGTGATTATGGCTACACCTTC

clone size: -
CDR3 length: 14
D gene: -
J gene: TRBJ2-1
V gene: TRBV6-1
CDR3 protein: CASRIRDFYNEQFF
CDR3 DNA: TGTGCCAGTAGGATCCGGGACTTCTACAATGAGCAGTTCTTC

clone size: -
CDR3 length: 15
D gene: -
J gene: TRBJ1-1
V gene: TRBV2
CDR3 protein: CASRGSRGGHTEAFF
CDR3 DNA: TGTGCCAGCAGAGGAAGTCGGGGGGGGCACACTGAAGCTTTCTTT

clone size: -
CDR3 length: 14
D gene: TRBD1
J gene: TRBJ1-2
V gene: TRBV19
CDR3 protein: CASSQTGPSGGYTF
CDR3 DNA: TGTGCCAGTAGTCAGACAGGGCCTTCAGGTGGCTACACCTTC